Included here is one T cell receptor (beta chain) sequence, with context. The antigen is undetermined. Germline CDR1 and CDR2: SGHDT and YYEEEE. V was cut by 4 bases and J by 0 bases, with 16 bases left in between. The CDR3 extends over 17 amino acids. This record comes from a study of cytomegalovirus exposure and HLA in healthy donors. In the PCR, 60 Vbeta and 13 Jbeta primers were used. This table comes from immunoSEQ multiplex PCR, and its TCRdb copy is limited to in-frame clones, with some not included. Altogether roughly 100,000 clones are present, more than 75% being singletons, with the ten largest covering about 0.71%. Findings of the study overall: With later analysis, a missense DCLRE1C variant became linked to TCR beta V- and J-gene trimming.

Source material: PBMCs. The source of this sequence is a woman aged 55-70 years in good health and CMV-seronegative. V is TRBV5-6 and J is TRBJ2-2; D ambiguous. The CDR3 DNA reads TGTGCCAGCAGCCCCGAGGTTAGCCACCCGAACACCGGGGAGCTGTTTTTT. Residues: CASSPEVSHPNTGELFF. Filled out from reference TRBV5-6 and TRBJ2-2, the complete variable domain reads DAGVTQSPTHLIKTRGQQVTLRCSPKSGHDTVSWYQQALGQGPQFIFQYYEEEERQRGNFPDRFSGHQFPNYSSELNVNALLLGDSALYLCASSPEVSHPNTGELFFGEGSRLTVL.